The 10 T cell receptor beta chains listed next were all sequenced from one sample in a study of regulatory T cells in long-lasting Graves disease. Relying on iRepertoire HTBI primers and Arm-PCR of CDR3 regions, the team built TCR beta libraries. Using its own MiXCR run on the multiplex PCR reads, TCRdb lists one record per CDR3 protein. The profile covers around 500,000 distinct CDR3 sequences, with roughly 14% appearing a single time and more than 8.5% taken by the ten largest. The time point is: newly diagnosed GD, antithyroid drugs for less than 3 months. PBMC-derived RNA was used for the TCR library. The data also belong to a second study, concerning T cells in Graves' hyperthyroidism and ophthalmopathy.

The sample in question was peripheral blood mononuclear cells (PBMCs), obtained at new diagnosis, from a patient treated with antithyroid drugs. These receptors originate from a man aged 25-45 years with Graves disease.

The J gene is TRBJ1-2, the V gene TRBV5-6; 7 bases map to TRBD1. The CDR3 is 13 residues long. Germline V gene lookup returns CDR1 SGHDT and CDR2 YYEEEE. V lost 4 bases, J lost 8 bases, and 8 bases stayed unmatched. The CDR3 DNA is TGTGCCAGCAGCGGACAGGCATCTCGCGGCTACACCTTC. Protein sequence: CASSGQASRGYTF.

Ten or more counts support this clonotype. This sequence joins TRBV12-3 or TRBV12-4 and TRBJ2-7; 8 positions agree with TRBD2. The CDR3 is 14 amino acids. V was pared by 4 bases and J by 5 bases, with 7 bases of the junction left unmatched. CDR3: CASSSTGTRDEQYF. CDR3 DNA sequence: TGTGCCAGCAGTTCCACCGGGACTAGGGACGAGCAGTACTTC.

This clonotype has at least ten counts. The chain has TRBV27 and TRBJ2-2; 8 bases map to TRBD2. Unmatched junction bases numbered 3, after V lost 5 bases and J lost 1 base. Germline-derived CDR1 and CDR2 are MNHEY and SMNVEV (reference sequence). The CDR3 spans 15 residues. The CDR3 DNA sequence: TGTGCCAGCAGTCCCCTAGCGGGGAACACCGGGGAGCTGTTTTTT. Translation gives CASSPLAGNTGELFF.

This clonotype was found many times. The genes are TRBV29-1 and TRBJ2-1; 8 positions match TRBD2. The CDR3 length is 14 residues. Germline V lookup: CDR1 SQVTM, CDR2 ANQGSEA. J gave up 4 bases and V 6 bases, and 8 bases lay outside the gene matches. In nucleotides, the CDR3 is TGCAGCGTCATAGGCAGCGGGAGTTACAATGAGCAGTTCTTC. Encoded protein: CSVIGSGSYNEQFF.

As DNA, the CDR3 is TGTGCCAGCAGCCAAAGTCGGGGACAGGGGATGAGCGAGCAGTACTTC. It specifies CASSQSRGQGMSEQYF. The rearrangement links TRBV3-1 to TRBJ2-7; 10 bases are a match to TRBD1. Trimming took 2 bases from V and 6 from J; bases not matched to a gene: 10. This CDR3 is built from 16 residues. CDR1 is LGHDT, CDR2 YNNKEL, per germline (reference sequence).

This clonotype occurred a few times. This chain links TRBV29-1 with TRBJ2-7; possibly TRBD2 for D (5 bases). The CDR3 runs 13 residues. The V end was cut by 0 bases, the J end by 2 bases, with 8 bases between. Germline V gene sequence: CDR1 SQVTM, CDR2 ANQGSEA. CDR3 in amino acids: CSVEEGSAYEQYF. CDR3 nucleotides: TGCAGCGTTGAAGAGGGGAGTGCCTACGAGCAGTACTTC.

This clonotype was recorded many times. The rearrangement joins TRBV13 to TRBJ1-1; TRBD1 is a possible D gene (5 bases). Trimming cost V 5 bases and J 5 bases, with 12 bases left between them. Germline CDR1 and CDR2: PRHDT and FYEKMQ (reference sequence). This CDR3 is built from 13 residues. The CDR3 DNA reads as TGTGCCAGCAGCCCGGGGGTCGGGACTGAAGCTTTCTTT. It yields the protein CASSPGVGTEAFF.

This clonotype was seen many times. This chain connects TRBV11-1 to TRBJ2-1; 7 bases agree with TRBD1. Unmatched junction bases numbered 9, after V lost 6 bases and J lost 4 bases. This CDR3 spans 15 amino acids. The V gene's germline CDR1 is SGHAT and CDR2 FQDESV (reference sequence). CDR3 residues: CASRTLRGHYNEQFF. The CDR3 nucleotides read TGTGCCAGCAGAACCCTGAGGGGGCATTACAATGAGCAGTTCTTC.

For this clonotype: A far larger clone is just one base off, so this is likely a read error. CDR3 residues: CASSETGGLKEQFF. Written as DNA, the CDR3 is TGTGCCAGCAGTGAAACGGGAGGGCTGAAGGAGCAGTTCTTC. This chain connects TRBV2 to TRBJ2-3; 8 positions agree with TRBD2. The J call may not be correct, given that the DNA end is closer to TRBJ2-1. The CDR3 contains 14 residues. The V gene's germline CDR1 is SNHLY and CDR2 FYNNEI.

The table lists this clonotype with many counts. The chain recombines TRBV16 with TRBJ2-7; D possibly corresponds to TRBD2 (5 bases). The CDR3 contains 15 residues. Germline lookup yields CDR1 KGHSY and CDR2 FQNENV. V lost 2 bases to trimming and J lost 2 bases, with 13 bases between them. CDR3 sequence reads: CASSQGMGRAYEQYF. As DNA, the CDR3 is TGTGCCAGCAGCCAAGGAATGGGGAGAGCCTACGAGCAGTACTTC.